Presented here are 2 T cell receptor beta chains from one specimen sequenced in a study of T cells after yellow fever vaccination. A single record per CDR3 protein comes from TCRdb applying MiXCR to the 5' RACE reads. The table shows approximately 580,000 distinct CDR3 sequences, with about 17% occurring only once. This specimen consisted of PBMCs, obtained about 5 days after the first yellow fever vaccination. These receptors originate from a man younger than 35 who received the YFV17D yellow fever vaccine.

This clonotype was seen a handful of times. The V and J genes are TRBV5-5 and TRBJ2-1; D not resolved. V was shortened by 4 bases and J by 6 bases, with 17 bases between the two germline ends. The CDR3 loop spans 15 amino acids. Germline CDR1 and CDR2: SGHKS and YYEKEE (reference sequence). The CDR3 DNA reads TGTGCCAGCAGCCCGGAAGCGACATTGAGCAATGAGCAGTTCTTC. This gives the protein CASSPEATLSNEQFF. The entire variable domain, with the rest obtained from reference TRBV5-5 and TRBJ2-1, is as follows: DAGVTQSPTHLIKTRGQQVTLRCSPISGHKSVSWYQQVLGQGPQFIFQYYEKEERGRGNFPDRFSARQFPNYSSELNVNALLLGDSALYLCASSPEATLSNEQFFGPGTRLTVL.

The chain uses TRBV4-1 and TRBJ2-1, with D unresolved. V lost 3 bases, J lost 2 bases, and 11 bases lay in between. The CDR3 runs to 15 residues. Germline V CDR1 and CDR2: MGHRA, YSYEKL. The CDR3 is CASSQSSYTYNEQFF. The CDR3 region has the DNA TGCGCCAGCAGCCAGAGTTCTTATACCTACAATGAGCAGTTCTTC.